Below, one TCR beta chain is given with its context. How the authors handled the data: Estimation of nucleated cell counts relied on the amplification of reference gene primers. Measured with immunoSEQ multiplex PCR; TCRdb has only the in-frame clones, and not every one. That table supplies the V and J calls and clone size; D and trimming were determined from the DNA. The data contain approximately 250,000 clones, more than 75% of them singletons. Germline CDR1 reads MDHEN; CDR2 reads SYDVKM. Trimming left V 10 bases short and J 4 bases short, with 22 bases between. This CDR3 is 15 amino acids long. This entry belongs to a study of blood T cell repertoires in COVID-19.

This TCR derives from a man aged 35 to 55 with acute or convalescent COVID-19. The sequenced sample consisted of peripheral blood. V usage is TRBV28 and J usage is TRBJ1-2; possible D gene TRBD1, 6 bases. This CDR3 is CATTEGGARGYGYTF. The CDR3 DNA reads as TGTGCCACCACGGAGGGGGGGGCGCGTGGCTATGGCTACACCTTC.